This T cell receptor beta chain was found in a study of T cell changes during pregnancy in multiple sclerosis. The protocol was immunoSEQ multiplex PCR, while the TCRdb copy is restricted to in-frame clones and leaves out a portion. The table has 45,000 to 70,000 clones, 80% to 95% seen once; the top ten hold roughly 2.7%. Trimming removed 3 bases from V and 7 bases from J, with 15 bases in between. Germline CDR1 LNHNV, CDR2 YYDKDF (reference sequence). The CDR3 length is 15 residues. This clonotype originated in a female donor in good health, enrolled as a control in a pregnancy study. The sequenced sample was peripheral blood, obtained in the third trimester of pregnancy. V usage is TRBV15 and J usage is TRBJ1-4; D unresolved. CDR3 coding DNA: TGTGCCACCAGCAGTAGGGAAAGGAGCGGTGAAAAACTGTTTTTT. Its translation: CATSSRERSGEKLFF.